The rows below give T cell receptor beta chains drawn from one sample of a study of cytomegalovirus exposure and HLA in healthy donors. Sequenced by immunoSEQ multiplex PCR; TCRdb stores in-frame clones only, minus some. The profile shows approximately 160,000 clones, roughly three quarters of them singletons. Material for sequencing was PBMCs. These receptors all stem from a male donor in good health and CMV-seropositive. CDR3s include the opening cysteine and the closing phenylalanine or tryptophan. The D gene is left open where the match is weak. The listing skips clone size in some rows; elsewhere it reads once, few, many or a size class.

v_call: TRBV6-1
d_call: -
j_call: TRBJ2-5
clone_size: -
cdr3_aa: CASKSGSRETQYF
cdr3_nt: TGTGCCAGCAAATCGGGGTCAAGGGAGACCCAGTACTTC

v_call: TRBV4-1
d_call: -
j_call: TRBJ1-1
clone_size: few
cdr3_aa: CASSQGAGVNTEAFF
cdr3_nt: TGCGCCAGCAGCCAAGGGGCAGGGGTGAACACTGAAGCTTTCTTT

v_call: TRBV6-1
d_call: -
j_call: TRBJ2-4
clone_size: few
cdr3_aa: CASSEHRNIQYF
cdr3_nt: TGTGCCAGCAGTGAACACAGAAACATTCAGTACTTC

v_call: TRBV6-5
d_call: -
j_call: TRBJ1-1
clone_size: -
cdr3_aa: CASKRTAMNTEAFF
cdr3_nt: TGTGCCAGCAAAAGGACAGCGATGAACACTGAAGCTTTCTTT

v_call: TRBV19
d_call: -
j_call: TRBJ1-1
clone_size: -
cdr3_aa: CASRGKGAHMNTEAFF
cdr3_nt: TGTGCCAGTAGGGGCAAGGGAGCTCACATGAACACTGAAGCTTTCTTT

v_call: TRBV5-1
d_call: TRBD1
j_call: TRBJ1-4
clone_size: once
cdr3_aa: CASSLAQGVGEKPFF
cdr3_nt: TGCGCCAGCAGCTTGGCTCAGGGGGTTGGTGAAAAACCGTTTTTT

v_call: TRBV11-2
d_call: -
j_call: TRBJ2-5
clone_size: -
cdr3_aa: CASSLQETQYF
cdr3_nt: TGTGCCAGCAGCCTCCAAGAGACCCAGTACTTC

v_call: TRBV9
d_call: -
j_call: TRBJ2-2
clone_size: -
cdr3_aa: CASSQRTANTGELFF
cdr3_nt: TGTGCCAGCAGCCAGAGGACAGCGAACACCGGGGAGCTGTTTTTT

v_call: TRBV30
d_call: -
j_call: TRBJ2-5
clone_size: -
cdr3_aa: CAWKSRSEETQYF
cdr3_nt: TGTGCCTGGAAAAGTCGCAGCGAAGAGACCCAGTACTTC

v_call: TRBV6-1
d_call: -
j_call: TRBJ1-1
clone_size: -
cdr3_aa: CASRGVNTEAFF
cdr3_nt: TGTGCCAGCAGGGGAGTAAACACTGAAGCTTTCTTT

v_call: TRBV25-1
d_call: -
j_call: TRBJ1-6
clone_size: -
cdr3_aa: CASSQGQRGSPLHF
cdr3_nt: TGCGCCAGCAGCCAGGGGCAGAGGGGTTCACCCCTCCACTTT

v_call: TRBV6-1
d_call: -
j_call: TRBJ1-5
clone_size: -
cdr3_aa: CASSAQYQPQHF
cdr3_nt: TGTGCCAGCAGTGCTCAGTATCAGCCCCAGCATTTT

v_call: TRBV5-4
d_call: -
j_call: TRBJ1-4
clone_size: -
cdr3_aa: CASSSYNEKLFF
cdr3_nt: TGTGCCAGCAGCTCCTATAATGAAAAACTGTTTTTT

v_call: TRBV7-8
d_call: TRBD1
j_call: TRBJ2-7
clone_size: -
cdr3_aa: CASRSDRGGSYEQYF
cdr3_nt: TGTGCCAGCAGGTCGGACAGGGGGGGGTCCTACGAGCAGTACTTC

v_call: TRBV7-2
d_call: -
j_call: TRBJ1-5
clone_size: few
cdr3_aa: CASSYVRADQPQHF
cdr3_nt: TGTGCCAGCAGTTACGTCAGGGCAGATCAGCCCCAGCATTTT

v_call: TRBV2
d_call: TRBD1
j_call: TRBJ1-6
clone_size: -
cdr3_aa: CASSPTGVNSPLHF
cdr3_nt: TGTGCCAGCAGTCCGACAGGGGTAAATTCACCCCTCCACTTT

v_call: TRBV30
d_call: TRBD1
j_call: TRBJ2-7
clone_size: -
cdr3_aa: CAWRGRRDSTYEQYF
cdr3_nt: TGTGCCTGGAGGGGAAGAAGGGACAGTACCTACGAGCAGTACTTC

v_call: TRBV5-6
d_call: -
j_call: TRBJ2-7
clone_size: once
cdr3_aa: CASSLLDSYEQYF
cdr3_nt: TGTGCCAGCAGCTTACTGGACAGCTACGAGCAGTACTTC

v_call: TRBV6-6
d_call: TRBD2
j_call: TRBJ2-5
clone_size: -
cdr3_aa: CASNTLAAQETQYF
cdr3_nt: TGTGCCAGCAACACACTAGCGGCCCAAGAGACCCAGTACTTC

v_call: TRBV7-9
d_call: -
j_call: TRBJ1-2
clone_size: once
cdr3_aa: CASSLVRWGHNYGYTF
cdr3_nt: TGTGCCAGCAGCTTAGTGAGGTGGGGACATAACTATGGCTACACCTTC

v_call: TRBV5-4
d_call: -
j_call: TRBJ2-7
clone_size: few
cdr3_aa: CASSSTSRSEQYF
cdr3_nt: TGTGCCAGCAGCTCCACTAGCCGGAGCGAGCAGTACTTC

v_call: TRBV5-1
d_call: TRBD1
j_call: TRBJ2-5
clone_size: -
cdr3_aa: CASSPMNRGPETQYF
cdr3_nt: TGCGCCAGCAGCCCGATGAACAGGGGCCCAGAGACCCAGTACTTC

v_call: TRBV7-9
d_call: -
j_call: TRBJ1-1
clone_size: -
cdr3_aa: CASSRENTEAFF
cdr3_nt: TGTGCCAGCAGCCGAGAGAACACTGAAGCTTTCTTT

v_call: TRBV5-6
d_call: -
j_call: TRBJ1-1
clone_size: -
cdr3_aa: CASSFGGWVAFF
cdr3_nt: TGTGCCAGCAGCTTTGGGGGGTGGGTAGCTTTCTTT

v_call: TRBV6-1
d_call: -
j_call: TRBJ2-1
clone_size: -
cdr3_aa: CASSDKTYNEQFF
cdr3_nt: TGTGCCAGCAGTGACAAAACCTACAATGAGCAGTTCTTC

v_call: TRBV30
d_call: TRBD1
j_call: TRBJ1-1
clone_size: -
cdr3_aa: CAWSNRGTEAFF
cdr3_nt: TGTGCCTGGAGTAACAGGGGTACCGAAGCTTTCTTT

v_call: TRBV5-4
d_call: TRBD1
j_call: TRBJ1-1
clone_size: -
cdr3_aa: CASSLGQGAGAGTEAFF
cdr3_nt: TGTGCCAGCAGCTTGGGACAGGGGGCCGGCGCAGGAACTGAAGCTTTCTTT

v_call: TRBV19
d_call: -
j_call: TRBJ2-5
clone_size: few
cdr3_aa: CASGWGPGDQETQYF
cdr3_nt: TGTGCCAGTGGATGGGGGCCAGGAGACCAAGAGACCCAGTACTTC

v_call: TRBV4-1
d_call: -
j_call: TRBJ1-5
clone_size: -
cdr3_aa: CASSQEYRTRNQPQHF
cdr3_nt: TGCGCCAGCAGCCAAGAATACAGGACCCGCAATCAGCCCCAGCATTTT

v_call: TRBV14
d_call: TRBD1
j_call: TRBJ1-4
clone_size: -
cdr3_aa: CASSQLQGANEKLFF
cdr3_nt: TGTGCCAGCAGCCAATTGCAGGGGGCTAATGAAAAACTGTTTTTT

v_call: TRBV11-3
d_call: TRBD1
j_call: TRBJ2-5
clone_size: -
cdr3_aa: CASSRPFGRGYQETQYF
cdr3_nt: TGTGCCAGCAGCCGACCATTTGGCAGGGGGTACCAAGAGACCCAGTACTTC

v_call: TRBV5-4
d_call: -
j_call: TRBJ2-3
clone_size: -
cdr3_aa: CASSFGGGYTDTQYF
cdr3_nt: TGTGCCAGCAGCTTCGGAGGGGGCTACACAGATACGCAGTATTTT

v_call: TRBV5-4
d_call: -
j_call: TRBJ2-7
clone_size: -
cdr3_aa: CASSLGGERYEQYF
cdr3_nt: TGTGCCAGCAGCTTAGGGGGGGAGAGGTACGAGCAGTACTTC

v_call: TRBV2
d_call: -
j_call: TRBJ2-1
clone_size: -
cdr3_aa: CASPDGGALYNEQFF
cdr3_nt: TGTGCCTCCCCAGATGGAGGGGCTTTGTACAATGAGCAGTTCTTC

v_call: TRBV7-6
d_call: TRBD2
j_call: TRBJ2-5
clone_size: -
cdr3_aa: CASSPAWGGSGETQYF
cdr3_nt: TGTGCCAGCAGCCCAGCCTGGGGGGGGTCAGGGGAGACCCAGTACTTC

v_call: TRBV15
d_call: TRBD1
j_call: TRBJ2-7
clone_size: -
cdr3_aa: CATSGQGGEQYF
cdr3_nt: TGTGCCACCAGTGGACAGGGTGGAGAGCAGTACTTC

v_call: TRBV7-8
d_call: -
j_call: TRBJ2-7
clone_size: -
cdr3_aa: CASSPQGWGPGEQYF
cdr3_nt: TGTGCCAGCAGCCCCCAGGGGTGGGGGCCGGGGGAGCAGTACTTC

v_call: TRBV7-8
d_call: TRBD2
j_call: TRBJ2-3
clone_size: few
cdr3_aa: CASSYWGGSDTQYF
cdr3_nt: TGTGCCAGCAGCTACTGGGGGGGATCAGATACGCAGTATTTT

v_call: TRBV4-2
d_call: TRBD2
j_call: TRBJ2-1
clone_size: once
cdr3_aa: CASSQGLAGGSSYNEQFF
cdr3_nt: TGTGCCAGCAGCCAAGGCCTAGCGGGGGGAAGCTCCTACAATGAGCAGTTCTTC

v_call: TRBV5-1
d_call: -
j_call: TRBJ2-7
clone_size: few
cdr3_aa: CASSLDGTQMTRGGF
cdr3_nt: TGCGCCAGCAGCTTGGACGGGACGCAAATGACTAGGGGAGGCTTC

v_call: TRBV5-6
d_call: TRBD1
j_call: TRBJ1-1
clone_size: -
cdr3_aa: CASSPGDSEAFF
cdr3_nt: TGTGCCAGCAGCCCTGGGGACAGTGAAGCTTTCTTT

v_call: TRBV15
d_call: TRBD1
j_call: TRBJ1-1
clone_size: -
cdr3_aa: CATSRPGGNTEAFF
cdr3_nt: TGTGCCACCAGCAGACCAGGGGGCAACACTGAAGCTTTCTTT

v_call: TRBV9
d_call: -
j_call: TRBJ2-5
clone_size: -
cdr3_aa: CASSLRGAETQYF
cdr3_nt: TGTGCCAGCAGCCTGCGGGGAGCAGAGACCCAGTACTTC

v_call: TRBV5-1
d_call: -
j_call: TRBJ1-2
clone_size: -
cdr3_aa: CASSLESGSNYGYTF
cdr3_nt: TGCGCCAGCAGCTTGGAGTCAGGTTCTAACTATGGCTACACCTTC